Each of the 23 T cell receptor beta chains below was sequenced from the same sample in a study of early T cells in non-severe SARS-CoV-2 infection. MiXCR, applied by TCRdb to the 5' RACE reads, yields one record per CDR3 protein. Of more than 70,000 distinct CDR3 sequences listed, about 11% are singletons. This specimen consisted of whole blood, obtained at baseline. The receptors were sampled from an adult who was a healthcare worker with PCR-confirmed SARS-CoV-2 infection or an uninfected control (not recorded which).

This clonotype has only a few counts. This CDR3 is CASSQELNYGYTF. The CDR3 coding sequence is TGCGCCAGCAGCCAAGAGTTGAACTATGGCTACACCTTC. V gene TRBV4-3 combines with J gene TRBJ1-2; D is unclear. This CDR3 comprises 13 residues. The V and J ends lost 0 bases and 2 bases respectively, with 4 bases between them. CDR1 and CDR2 from the germline V gene are LGHNA and YSLEER.

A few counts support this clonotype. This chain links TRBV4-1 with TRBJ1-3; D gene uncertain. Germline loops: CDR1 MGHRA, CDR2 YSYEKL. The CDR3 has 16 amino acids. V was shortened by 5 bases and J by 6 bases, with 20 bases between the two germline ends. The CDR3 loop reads CASSSERVSEENTIYF. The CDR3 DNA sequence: TGCGCCAGCAGCTCCGAGCGCGTGTCGGAAGAAAACACCATATATTTT.

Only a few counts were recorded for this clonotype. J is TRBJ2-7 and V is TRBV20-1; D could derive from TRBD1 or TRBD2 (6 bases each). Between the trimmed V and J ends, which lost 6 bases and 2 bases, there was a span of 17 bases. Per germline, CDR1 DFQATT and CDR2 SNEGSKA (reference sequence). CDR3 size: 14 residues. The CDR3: CSARGAGAAYEQYF. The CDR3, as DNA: TGCAGTGCAAGGGGGGCAGGAGCAGCCTACGAGCAGTACTTC.

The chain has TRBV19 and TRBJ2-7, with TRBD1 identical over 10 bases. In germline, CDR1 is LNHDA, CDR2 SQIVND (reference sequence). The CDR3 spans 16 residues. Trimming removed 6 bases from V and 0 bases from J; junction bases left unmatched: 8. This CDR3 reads CASRGTGDRASYEQYF. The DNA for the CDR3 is TGTGCCAGTAGAGGGACAGGGGACCGAGCCTCCTACGAGCAGTACTTC.

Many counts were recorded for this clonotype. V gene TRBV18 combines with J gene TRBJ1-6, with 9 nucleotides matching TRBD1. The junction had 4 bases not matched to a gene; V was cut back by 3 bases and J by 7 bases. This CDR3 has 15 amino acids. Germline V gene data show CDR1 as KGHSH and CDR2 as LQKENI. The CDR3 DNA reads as TGTGCCAGCTCACCCAAGACAGGGGGGAATTCACCCCTCCACTTT. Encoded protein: CASSPKTGGNSPLHF.

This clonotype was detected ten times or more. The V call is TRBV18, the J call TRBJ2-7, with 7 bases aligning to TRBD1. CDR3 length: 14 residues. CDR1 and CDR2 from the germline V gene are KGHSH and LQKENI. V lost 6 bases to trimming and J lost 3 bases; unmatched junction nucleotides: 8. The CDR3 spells CASSLRGQYYEQYF. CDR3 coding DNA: TGTGCCAGCTCGCTTAGGGGGCAATACTACGAGCAGTACTTC.

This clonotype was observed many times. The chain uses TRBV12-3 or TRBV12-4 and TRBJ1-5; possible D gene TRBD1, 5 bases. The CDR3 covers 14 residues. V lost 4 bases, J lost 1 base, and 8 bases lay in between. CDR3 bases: TGTGCCAGCAGTTGGGGGGACAGCAATCAGCCCCAGCATTTT. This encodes CASSWGDSNQPQHF.

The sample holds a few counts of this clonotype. The CDR3 protein is CSVPVGYEQYF. DNA of the CDR3: TGCAGCGTGCCCGTCGGCTACGAGCAGTACTTC. V gene TRBV29-1 combines with J gene TRBJ2-7; no firm D call. The ends were cut back, 6 bases at V and 3 bases at J, with 9 bases in the middle. This CDR3 region has 11 residues. Germline CDR1 SQVTM, CDR2 ANQGSEA.

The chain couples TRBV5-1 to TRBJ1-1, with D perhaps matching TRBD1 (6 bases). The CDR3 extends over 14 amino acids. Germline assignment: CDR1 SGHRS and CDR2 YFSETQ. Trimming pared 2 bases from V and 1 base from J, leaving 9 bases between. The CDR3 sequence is CASSFWGQNTEAFF. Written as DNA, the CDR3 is TGCGCCAGCAGCTTTTGGGGACAGAACACTGAAGCTTTCTTT.

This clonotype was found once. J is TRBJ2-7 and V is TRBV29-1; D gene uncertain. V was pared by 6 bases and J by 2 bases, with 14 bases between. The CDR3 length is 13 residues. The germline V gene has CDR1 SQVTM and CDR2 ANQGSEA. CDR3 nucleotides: TGCAGCGTCCGAATGACGAATACCTACGAGCAGTACTTC. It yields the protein CSVRMTNTYEQYF.

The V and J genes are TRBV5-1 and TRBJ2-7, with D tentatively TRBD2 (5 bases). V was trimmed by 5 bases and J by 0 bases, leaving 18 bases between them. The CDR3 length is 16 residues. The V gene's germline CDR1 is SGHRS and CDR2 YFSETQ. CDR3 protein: CASRNPAGVSSYEQYF. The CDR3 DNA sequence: TGCGCCAGCAGGAATCCAGCCGGGGTGAGCTCCTACGAGCAGTACTTC.

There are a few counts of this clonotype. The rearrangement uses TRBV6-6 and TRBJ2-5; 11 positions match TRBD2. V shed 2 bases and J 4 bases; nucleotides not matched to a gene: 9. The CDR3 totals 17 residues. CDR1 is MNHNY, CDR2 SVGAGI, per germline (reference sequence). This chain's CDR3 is CASSYRLLAGAVETQYF. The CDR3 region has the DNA TGTGCCAGCAGTTACCGCCTACTAGCGGGGGCCGTAGAGACCCAGTACTTC.

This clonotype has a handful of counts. Written as DNA, the CDR3 is TGTGCCAGTAGTAGGGCTAGTGGGGCTCAAGCGGAGACCCAGTACTTC. Translation: CASSRASGAQAETQYF. The chain is built from TRBV19 and TRBJ2-5; weak D call: TRBD1 (5 bases). Trimming left V 4 bases short and J 5 bases short, with 20 bases between. This CDR3 has 16 amino acids. CDR1 and CDR2 from the germline V gene are LNHDA and SQIVND (reference sequence).

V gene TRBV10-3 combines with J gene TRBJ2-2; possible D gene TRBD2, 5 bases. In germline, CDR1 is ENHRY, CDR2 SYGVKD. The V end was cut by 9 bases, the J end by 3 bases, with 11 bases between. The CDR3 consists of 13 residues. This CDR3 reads CAIKEADTGELFF. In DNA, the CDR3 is TGTGCCATTAAAGAAGCGGACACCGGGGAGCTGTTTTTT.

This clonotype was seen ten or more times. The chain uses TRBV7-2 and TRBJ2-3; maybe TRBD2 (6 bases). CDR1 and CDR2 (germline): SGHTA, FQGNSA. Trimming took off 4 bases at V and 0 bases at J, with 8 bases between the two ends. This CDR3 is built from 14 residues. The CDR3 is CASSSGLSTDTQYF. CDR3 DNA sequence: TGTGCCAGCAGCTCGGGACTTAGCACAGATACGCAGTATTTT. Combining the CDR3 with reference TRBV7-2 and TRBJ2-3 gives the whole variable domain GAGVSQSPSNKVTEKGKDVELRCDPISGHTALYWYRQSLGQGLEFLIYFQGNSAPDKSGLPSDRFSAERTGGSVSTLTIQRTQQEDSAVYLCASSSGLSTDTQYFGPGTRLTVL.

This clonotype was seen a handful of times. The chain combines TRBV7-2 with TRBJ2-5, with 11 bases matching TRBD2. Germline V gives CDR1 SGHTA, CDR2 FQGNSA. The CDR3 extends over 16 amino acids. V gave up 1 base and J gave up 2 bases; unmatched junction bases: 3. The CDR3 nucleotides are TGTGCCAGCAGCTTAGGGCTAGCGGGGGGTCAAGAGACCCAGTACTTC. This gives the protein CASSLGLAGGQETQYF. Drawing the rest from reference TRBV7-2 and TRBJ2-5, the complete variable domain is GAGVSQSPSNKVTEKGKDVELRCDPISGHTALYWYRQSLGQGLEFLIYFQGNSAPDKSGLPSDRFSAERTGGSVSTLTIQRTQQEDSAVYLCASSLGLAGGQETQYFGPGTRLLVL.

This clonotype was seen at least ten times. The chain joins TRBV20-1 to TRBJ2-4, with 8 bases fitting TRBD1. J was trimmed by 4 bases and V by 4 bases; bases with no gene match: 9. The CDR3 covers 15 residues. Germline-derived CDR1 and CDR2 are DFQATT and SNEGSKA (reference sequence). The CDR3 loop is CSATDRGKSKNIQYF. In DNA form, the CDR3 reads TGCAGTGCTACTGACAGGGGTAAATCGAAAAACATTCAGTACTTC.

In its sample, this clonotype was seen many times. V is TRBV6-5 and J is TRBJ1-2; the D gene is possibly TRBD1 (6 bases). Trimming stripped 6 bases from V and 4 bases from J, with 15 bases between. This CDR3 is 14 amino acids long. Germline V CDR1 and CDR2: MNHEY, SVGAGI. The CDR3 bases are TGTGCCAGCAGCGCTGGGGGGGGCACCTATGGCTACACCTTC. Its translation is CASSAGGGTYGYTF.

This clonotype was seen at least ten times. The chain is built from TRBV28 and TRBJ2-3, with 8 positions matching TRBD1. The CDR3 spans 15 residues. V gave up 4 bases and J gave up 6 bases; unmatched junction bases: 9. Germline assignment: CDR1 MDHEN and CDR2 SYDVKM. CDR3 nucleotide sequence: TGTGCCAGCAGTTGGCCTGGACAGGGAGTTGATACGCAGTATTTT. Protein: CASSWPGQGVDTQYF.

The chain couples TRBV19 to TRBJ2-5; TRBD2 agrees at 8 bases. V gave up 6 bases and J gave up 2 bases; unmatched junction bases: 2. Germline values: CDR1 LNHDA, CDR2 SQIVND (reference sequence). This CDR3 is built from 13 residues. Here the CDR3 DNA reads TGTGCCAGTAGCGGGGGGGTTCAAGAGACCCAGTACTTC. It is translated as CASSGGVQETQYF.

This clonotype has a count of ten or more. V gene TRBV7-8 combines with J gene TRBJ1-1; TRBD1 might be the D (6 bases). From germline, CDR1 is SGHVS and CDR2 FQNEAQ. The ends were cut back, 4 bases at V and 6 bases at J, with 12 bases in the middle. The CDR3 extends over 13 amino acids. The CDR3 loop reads CASSSPGAAEAFF. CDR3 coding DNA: TGTGCCAGCAGCTCGCCGGGGGCAGCTGAAGCTTTCTTT.

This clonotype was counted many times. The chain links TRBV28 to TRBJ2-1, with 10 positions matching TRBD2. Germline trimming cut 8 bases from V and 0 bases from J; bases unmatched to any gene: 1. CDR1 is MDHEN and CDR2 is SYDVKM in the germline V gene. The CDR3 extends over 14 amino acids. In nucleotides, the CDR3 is TGTGCCAGCTTAGCGGGGGGCTCCTACAATGAGCAGTTCTTC. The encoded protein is CASLAGGSYNEQFF.

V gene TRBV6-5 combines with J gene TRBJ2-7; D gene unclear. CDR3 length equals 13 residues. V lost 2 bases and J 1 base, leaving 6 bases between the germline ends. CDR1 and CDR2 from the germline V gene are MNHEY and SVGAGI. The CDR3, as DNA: TGTGCCAGCAGTTACCCGGGTTCCTACGAGCAGTACTTC. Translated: CASSYPGSYEQYF.